Presented here are 14 T cell receptor beta chains from one specimen sequenced in a study of blood T cell repertoires in COVID-19. Sequencing was performed with immunoSEQ multiplex PCR; in TCRdb, only in-frame clones are kept and a portion is missing. The sample records under 130,000 clones, around 80% being singletons. Specimen: peripheral blood. The receptor set was obtained from an older man with active or convalescent COVID-19.

The chain combines TRBV11-2 with TRBJ1-4; 10 bases match TRBD1. Germline loops: CDR1 SGHAT, CDR2 FQNNGV. V was pared by 5 bases and J by 5 bases, with 5 bases of the junction left unmatched. CDR3 length equals 15 residues. The CDR3 region has the DNA TGTGCCAGCAGCGTGACAGGGGGCAAGAATGAAAAACTGTTTTTT. Translation gives CASSVTGGKNEKLFF. Full variable domain (missing parts from reference TRBV11-2 and TRBJ1-4): EAGVAQSPRYKIIEKRQSVAFWCNPISGHATLYWYQQILGQGPKLLIQFQNNGVVDDSQLPKDRFSAERLKGVDSTLKIQPAKLEDSAVYLCASSVTGGKNEKLFFGSGTQLSVL.

The chain joins TRBV6-1 to TRBJ2-5, with 7 bases that match TRBD1. Trimming took 1 base from V and 2 from J; bases not matched to a gene: 4. Germline V gives CDR1 MNHNS, CDR2 SASEGT. This CDR3 spans 15 amino acids. The CDR3 sequence: CASSEEGTEQETQYF. CDR3 DNA: TGTGCCAGCAGTGAAGAAGGGACAGAGCAAGAGACCCAGTACTTC.

The chain joins TRBV6-1 to TRBJ2-2; 10 bases align to TRBD2. J was trimmed by 5 bases and V by 2 bases; bases with no gene match: 2. This CDR3 region has 15 residues. The germline V gene encodes CDR1 MNHNS and CDR2 SASEGT. The CDR3 coding sequence is TGTGCCAGCAGTGAAACACTAGCGGGGACCGGGGAGCTGTTTTTT. Protein sequence: CASSETLAGTGELFF.

The chain carries TRBV4-1 and TRBJ2-1, with 12 nucleotides matching TRBD1. The V and J ends lost 2 bases and 8 bases, in that order; junction bases with no gene match: 4. The CDR3 length is 15 residues. The V gene's germline CDR1 is MGHRA and CDR2 YSYEKL. The CDR3 loop reads CASSQRDRGLDEQFF. The CDR3 region has the DNA TGCGCCAGCAGCCAACGGGACAGGGGGCTGGATGAGCAGTTCTTC.

The chain has TRBV6-6 and TRBJ2-2, with TRBD1 as a possible D gene (5 bases). The CDR3 consists of 14 residues. CDR1 MNHNY and CDR2 SVGAGI come from the germline V gene (reference sequence). The V gene lost 10 bases and the J gene lost 4 bases, with 16 bases spanning the gap. The CDR3 protein is CATAWGPITGELFF. The CDR3 DNA is TGTGCCACCGCGTGGGGCCCGATCACCGGGGAGCTGTTTTTT.

The chain has TRBV5-4 and TRBJ1-4; D perhaps matches TRBD1 (6 bases). CDR3 length equals 14 residues. Trimming left V 2 bases short and J 8 bases short, with 13 bases between. CDR1 is SGHNT and CDR2 is YYREEE in the germline V gene (reference sequence). The CDR3 here is CASSLAGVTEKLFF. As DNA, the CDR3 is TGTGCCAGCAGCTTAGCAGGGGTCACGGAAAAACTGTTTTTT.

The chain recombines TRBV28 with TRBJ2-2, with 7 bases matching TRBD1. CDR3 length: 15 residues. The V gene end was trimmed by 1 base and the J gene end by 6 bases; junction bases not matched to a gene: 5. Germline values: CDR1 MDHEN, CDR2 SYDVKM. The CDR3 region has the DNA TGTGCCAGCAGTTTATTAGCAGGGGGACCCGGGGAGCTGTTTTTT. It codes for CASSLLAGGPGELFF.

The chain employs TRBV6-5 and TRBJ1-3; D ambiguous. Trimming stripped 5 bases from V and 4 bases from J, with 15 bases between. CDR1 and CDR2 (germline): MNHEY, SVGAGI. This CDR3 is 15 amino acids long. CDR3 coding DNA: TGTGCCAGCAGTCCACTCAGAGGGCCCGGAAACACCATATATTTT. It is translated as CASSPLRGPGNTIYF.

In regard to this clone: Other DNA sequences in the same sample also yield this CDR3. This rearrangement joins TRBV18 to TRBJ2-7; 7 bases align to TRBD1. V dropped 3 bases and J dropped 2; count of bases not matched to a gene: 4. Germline V gives CDR1 KGHSH, CDR2 LQKENI. The CDR3 has 14 amino acids. As DNA, the CDR3 is TGTGCCAGCTCACCGGGGCAGGGGGCCTACGAGCAGTACTTC. It encodes CASSPGQGAYEQYF.

The chain combines TRBV3-1 (or the pseudogene TRBV3-2) with TRBJ1-5; D is unclear. The germline V gene has CDR1 LGHDT and CDR2 YNNKEL (reference sequence). The CDR3 consists of 13 residues. The V end lost 2 bases, the J end lost 1 base, and 3 bases lay between the germline ends. CDR3 residues: CASSQSSNQPQHF. CDR3 DNA: TGTGCCAGCAGCCAAAGCAGCAATCAGCCCCAGCATTTT.

The chain uses TRBV7-2 and TRBJ1-5, with D unresolved. From germline, CDR1 is SGHTA and CDR2 FQGNSA. The CDR3 loop spans 15 amino acids. V was cut by 5 bases and J by 0 bases, with 11 bases left in between. The CDR3 coding sequence is TGTGCCAGCAGCACCGAGGTTTATAGCAATCAGCCCCAGCATTTT. Translated, it gives CASSTEVYSNQPQHF.

Written as DNA, the CDR3 is TGCGCCAGCAGCCAAGATCTGGGGGGGATTAACTATGGCTACACCTTC. Protein sequence: CASSQDLGGINYGYTF. The J gene is TRBJ1-2, the V gene TRBV4-1, with D maybe TRBD1 (5 bases). Germline V gives CDR1 MGHRA, CDR2 YSYEKL. The CDR3 length is 16 residues. Trimming removed 0 bases at V and 1 base at J, with 12 bases between.

V and J are TRBV15 and TRBJ2-3, with D possibly TRBD1 on 6 matching bases. The CDR3 extends over 14 amino acids. Trimming removed 3 bases at V and 6 bases at J, with 13 bases between. Germline values: CDR1 LNHNV, CDR2 YYDKDF (reference sequence). The CDR3 protein is CATSSQTGMDTQYF. CDR3 coding DNA: TGTGCCACCAGCAGCCAAACAGGGATGGATACGCAGTATTTT.

This clone has at least ten counts. The rearrangement uses TRBV12-1 and TRBJ2-4; TRBD1 was called by the table and not checked on the DNA. TRBV12-1 is listed as a pseudogene. The CDR3 sequence is 16 residues long. The chain's CDR3 is CASSSPQGRTKNIQYF. The CDR3 bases are TGTGCCAGCAGCTCCCCACAGGGGCGGACCAAAAACATTCAGTACTTC.